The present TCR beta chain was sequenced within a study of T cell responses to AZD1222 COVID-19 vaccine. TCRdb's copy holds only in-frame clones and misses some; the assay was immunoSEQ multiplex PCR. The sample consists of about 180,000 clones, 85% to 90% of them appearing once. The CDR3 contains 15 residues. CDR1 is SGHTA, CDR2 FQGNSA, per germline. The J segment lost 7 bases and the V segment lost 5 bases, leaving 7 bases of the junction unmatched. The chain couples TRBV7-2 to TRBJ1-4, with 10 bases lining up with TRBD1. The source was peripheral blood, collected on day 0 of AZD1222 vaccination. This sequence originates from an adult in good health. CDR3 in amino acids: CASSTRQGASEKLFF. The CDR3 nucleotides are TGTGCCAGCAGCACAAGACAGGGGGCCAGTGAAAAACTGTTTTTT.